This T cell receptor (beta chain) was documented in a study of blood T cell repertoires in COVID-19 (dated by TCRdb to 2018 to 2021). About the investigation overall: Samples covering the acute and convalescent phases of COVID-19 were provided by collaborators in the United States, Italy and Spain. A de-identified subject ID, COVID-19 status, age in years and sex were almost always included in the sample metadata. Subjects who had been exposed to COVID-19, were actively infected with it, or had recovered from it provided the deeply sampled blood TCRbeta repertoires that made up the dataset. The samples were drawn from two sources: the first 160 participants of the ongoing ImmuneRACE study, and 1,254 subjects contributed by 6 global collaborators. The material from the prospective study consisted of cDNA or gDNA derived from T cells, B-cell-depleted T cells, or PBMCs. The repertoires were made available in a free public database intended to serve as a resource for research on the immune response to SARS-CoV-2. HLA class I and class II types, where available, came from metadata supplied by the sample provider rather than from assay-based typing. General study outcomes and caveats: The quantity of clinical and demographic metadata differed by source and by participant and was supplied without curation.

Participants in the prospective study were enrolled through a virtual design, were aged 18 to 89 years, and lived in 24 United States geographic areas. In the prospective study, participants were assigned to cohorts based on the clinical history participants reported in a screening survey and a study questionnaire. In the prospective study, whole blood, serum and a nasopharyngeal or oropharyngeal swab were collected from each participant by mobile phlebotomists. Participants in the prospective study had the option to provide additional blood draws and questionnaires over an approximately 2-month period. Blood samples from the prospective study were shipped frozen or at room temperature prior to DNA extraction. TCRbeta CDR3 regions were amplified from genomic DNA by means of the immunoSEQ Assay, a bias-controlled multiplex PCR. In the paper's pipeline: The number of nucleated cells in each sample was estimated by amplification of reference gene primers within the assay. To quantify the absolute abundance of each unique TCRbeta CDR3 rearrangement, sequence reads were collapsed and filtered. Productive Simpson clonality was computed per sample as the square root of Simpson's diversity index over productive rearrangements. In its TCRdb copy, this immuneACCESS table keeps in-frame sequences only and misses some clones. Where compared with another copy, unresolved V genes explain less than half of these, and the others have no known cause. Clone size and V and J calls were adopted from that table, with D and trimming inferred from the DNA. Across this sample there are some 170,000 clones, with more than 75% seen only once. The ten largest make up around 1.2% of the sample.

A remark on this clone: The antigen it binds to is not known. Nothing much larger sits one base from this clone, and base qualities are not available.

Trimming removed 4 bases from V and 4 bases from J, leaving 14 bases between the germline ends. The CDR3, cysteine through phenylalanine, is 15 amino acids long. The retained sequence is limited to the CDR3, 45 bases, with the frame set at the first base. The germline V gene supplies CDR1 MGHRA and CDR2 YSYEKL. Material: PBMCs or T cells enriched from blood (not recorded which). The chain is assembled from TRBV4-1 and TRBJ1-3; possibly the D gene is TRBD1, per 6 matching bases. The origin of this receptor is a human donor with acute COVID-19. The donor label of this sample is uncertain. The DNA sequence follows: TGCGCCAGCAGCCGTGCAGGGGTTTACGGAAACACCATATATTTT. This translates into CASSRAGVYGNTIYF.